The sequence of this T cell receptor (beta chain) was determined in a study of beta chain features in type 1 diabetes. What was sequenced were expressed TCRB transcripts, since all of the isolated RNA had been reverse transcribed. Here immunoSEQ multiplex PCR was the method, and the copy in TCRdb shows in-frame clones only, minus some. The data contain about 180,000 clones, 10% to 15% of them singletons. Input material: central memory CD4+ T cells from blood. The receptor comes from a woman younger than 35 in good health.

The CDR3 nucleotides read TGTGCCAGCAGCCAAGGAGTCGGGGATTGGACTGAAGCTTTCTTT. This encodes CASSQGVGDWTEAFF. The rearrangement joins TRBV4-2 to TRBJ1-1; D is undetermined. The V gene lost 1 base and the J gene lost 5 bases, with 14 bases spanning the gap. The CDR3 totals 15 residues. The V gene's germline CDR1 is LGHNA and CDR2 YNFKEQ.